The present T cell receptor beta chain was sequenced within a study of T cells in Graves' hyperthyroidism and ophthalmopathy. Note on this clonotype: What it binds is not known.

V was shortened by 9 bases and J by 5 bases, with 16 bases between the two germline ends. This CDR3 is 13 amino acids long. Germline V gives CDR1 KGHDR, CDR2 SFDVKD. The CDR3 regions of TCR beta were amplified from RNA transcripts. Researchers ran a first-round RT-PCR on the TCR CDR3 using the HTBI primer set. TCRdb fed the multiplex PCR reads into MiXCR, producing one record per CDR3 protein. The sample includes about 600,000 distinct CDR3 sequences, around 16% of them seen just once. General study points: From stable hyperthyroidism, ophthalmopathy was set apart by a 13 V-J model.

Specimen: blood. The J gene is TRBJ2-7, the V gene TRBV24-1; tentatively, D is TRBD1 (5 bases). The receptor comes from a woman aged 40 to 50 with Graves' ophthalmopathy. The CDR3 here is CATPREGQDEQYF. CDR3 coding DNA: TGTGCCACCCCCAGGGAAGGGCAGGACGAGCAGTACTTC.